This TCR beta chain came from a study of cytomegalovirus exposure and HLA in healthy donors. PCR involved 60 Vbeta and 13 Jbeta primers. Assay: immunoSEQ multiplex PCR; the TCRdb copy retains only in-frame clones and omits some. The sample carries 180,000 or so clones, about 85% recorded once. Regarding the study as a whole: In vitro checks showed that three CMV-associated chains really do target CMV antigens.

Comment on this clone: Its antigen is currently unknown.

Trimming took off 5 bases at V and 0 bases at J, with 7 bases between the two ends. The CDR3 is made up of 14 amino acids. Germline V CDR1 and CDR2: LNHDA, SQIVND (reference sequence). The sequenced material came from PBMCs. This TCR was sampled from a woman in her fifties or sixties in good health and CMV-seropositive. The chain has TRBV19 and TRBJ1-4; D is possibly TRBD1 (5 bases). In nucleotides, the CDR3 is TGTGCCAGTAGTTCACAGGCAACTAATGAAAAACTGTTTTTT. Translated, it gives CASSSQATNEKLFF.